These T cell receptor beta chains were read from a single sample in a study of blood T cell repertoires in COVID-19. Profiling relied on immunoSEQ multiplex PCR, and the TCRdb table lists in-frame clones only, not all of them. In the table there are 400,000 or so clones, nearly 90% of which are singletons. Sequenced: PBMCs or T cells enriched from blood (not recorded which). These TCRs come from a woman in her 40s with acute COVID-19. Each CDR3 is given without its conserved first and last residue.

J,V,CDR3
TRBJ1-2,TRBV2,ASSERTGTSNYGYT
TRBJ1-6,TRBV3-1/TRBV3-2,ASSQEGVSSPLH
TRBJ1-3,TRBV18,ASSPPYRGDTIY
TRBJ2-3,TRBV9,ASSVEPGVADTQY
TRBJ2-1,TRBV3-1/TRBV3-2,ASSPWTSGDNEQF
TRBJ2-7,TRBV18,ASSVQGDSYEQY
TRBJ1-3,TRBV10-3,AISEEVSGNTIY
TRBJ2-1,TRBV27,ASSFPGTLYNEQF
TRBJ2-5,TRBV5-4,ASSYGTGYGMETQY
TRBJ2-2,TRBV20-1,SARTDRELF
TRBJ1-2,TRBV5-1,ASSRGQGSHGYT
TRBJ2-7,TRBV6-5,ASTKTGGYEQY
TRBJ2-7,TRBV2,ASTPSRGGYEQY
TRBJ1-2,TRBV6-5,ATSRGAYGYT
TRBJ2-3,TRBV2,ASIPRGTDTQY
TRBJ2-7,TRBV6-1,ASSEAWTSGYEQY
TRBJ2-1,TRBV7-2,ASSLAGYYNEQF
TRBJ2-7,TRBV11-2,ASSLTLAGGISYEQY
TRBJ1-2,TRBV5-4,ASSSHQGAQT
TRBJ2-3,TRBV7-9,ASSLARGGGASIQDTQY
TRBJ2-1,TRBV10-3,AIATSGGANEQF
TRBJ2-7,TRBV29-1,SVEVSQGNEQY
TRBJ1-3,TRBV15,ATSRLLQSGNTIY
TRBJ2-1,TRBV19,ASSIDGEWVYNEQF
TRBJ2-3,TRBV4-2,ASSLSSTDTQY
TRBJ2-1,TRBV27,ASSLYGGGAYNEQF
TRBJ2-5,TRBV7-2,ASSYMGSAETQY
TRBJ1-1,TRBV7-9,ASSLGINRQGEAF
TRBJ1-5,TRBV7-8,ASSLGQGVTQPQH
TRBJ1-6,TRBV19,ASSTTLQGSLH
TRBJ2-2,TRBV27,ASSLYRDTGELF
TRBJ1-6,TRBV11-2,ASSLRHNSPLH
TRBJ1-5,TRBV19,AGGTGEQPQH
TRBJ2-6,TRBV30,AWSVEGSPVAGANVLT
TRBJ1-4,TRBV7-6,ASSLGDRNEKLF
TRBJ2-2,TRBV3-1/TRBV3-2,ASSILTGELF
TRBJ1-1,TRBV27,ASSPTFVGGWGMNTEAF
TRBJ1-1,TRBV14,ASSANRGTEAF
TRBJ2-1,TRBV12-3/TRBV12-4,ASRGGAYNEQF
TRBJ2-6,TRBV5-1,ASSYNSGANVLT
TRBJ2-1,TRBV7-2,ASSLVSGGHNNEQF
TRBJ1-5,TRBV6-1,ASSENWNIGEGQPQH
TRBJ1-2,TRBV7-5,ARSLYVGAERESGYT
TRBJ1-1,TRBV2,ASNPGVLTEAF
TRBJ1-2,TRBV15,ATSRSGRGYT
TRBJ1-5,TRBV18,ASSPPGTGPNQPQH
TRBJ1-1,TRBV5-1,ASSWADSNTEAF
TRBJ2-7,TRBV4-1,ASSPIQGGSSYEQY
TRBJ2-3,TRBV30,AWGGTSGIDTDTQY
TRBJ1-1,TRBV4-1,ASSQEGVTGLNTEAF
TRBJ2-7,TRBV19,ASSLDSSYEQY
TRBJ1-5,TRBV6-5,AVARARNQPQH
TRBJ2-3,TRBV29-1,SVPWAGGSDTQY
TRBJ2-7,TRBV15,ATRIQAQGTYEQY
TRBJ2-7,TRBV19,ASSTWTAEQY
TRBJ2-7,TRBV7-2,ASSSGQGFHEQY
TRBJ2-2,TRBV3-1/TRBV3-2,ASSQDLRDTGELF